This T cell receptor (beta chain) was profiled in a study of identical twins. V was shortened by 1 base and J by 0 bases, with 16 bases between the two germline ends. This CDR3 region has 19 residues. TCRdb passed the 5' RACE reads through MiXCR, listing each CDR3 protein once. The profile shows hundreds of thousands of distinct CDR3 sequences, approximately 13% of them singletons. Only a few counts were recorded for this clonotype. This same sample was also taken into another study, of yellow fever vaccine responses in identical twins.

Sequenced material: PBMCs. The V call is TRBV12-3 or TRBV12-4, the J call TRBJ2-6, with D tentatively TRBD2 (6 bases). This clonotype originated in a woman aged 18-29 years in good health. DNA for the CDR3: TGTGCCAGCAGTTTAGGACTCGGGGGACTCAGCTCTGGGGCCAACGTCCTGACTTTC. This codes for CASSLGLGGLSSGANVLTF.